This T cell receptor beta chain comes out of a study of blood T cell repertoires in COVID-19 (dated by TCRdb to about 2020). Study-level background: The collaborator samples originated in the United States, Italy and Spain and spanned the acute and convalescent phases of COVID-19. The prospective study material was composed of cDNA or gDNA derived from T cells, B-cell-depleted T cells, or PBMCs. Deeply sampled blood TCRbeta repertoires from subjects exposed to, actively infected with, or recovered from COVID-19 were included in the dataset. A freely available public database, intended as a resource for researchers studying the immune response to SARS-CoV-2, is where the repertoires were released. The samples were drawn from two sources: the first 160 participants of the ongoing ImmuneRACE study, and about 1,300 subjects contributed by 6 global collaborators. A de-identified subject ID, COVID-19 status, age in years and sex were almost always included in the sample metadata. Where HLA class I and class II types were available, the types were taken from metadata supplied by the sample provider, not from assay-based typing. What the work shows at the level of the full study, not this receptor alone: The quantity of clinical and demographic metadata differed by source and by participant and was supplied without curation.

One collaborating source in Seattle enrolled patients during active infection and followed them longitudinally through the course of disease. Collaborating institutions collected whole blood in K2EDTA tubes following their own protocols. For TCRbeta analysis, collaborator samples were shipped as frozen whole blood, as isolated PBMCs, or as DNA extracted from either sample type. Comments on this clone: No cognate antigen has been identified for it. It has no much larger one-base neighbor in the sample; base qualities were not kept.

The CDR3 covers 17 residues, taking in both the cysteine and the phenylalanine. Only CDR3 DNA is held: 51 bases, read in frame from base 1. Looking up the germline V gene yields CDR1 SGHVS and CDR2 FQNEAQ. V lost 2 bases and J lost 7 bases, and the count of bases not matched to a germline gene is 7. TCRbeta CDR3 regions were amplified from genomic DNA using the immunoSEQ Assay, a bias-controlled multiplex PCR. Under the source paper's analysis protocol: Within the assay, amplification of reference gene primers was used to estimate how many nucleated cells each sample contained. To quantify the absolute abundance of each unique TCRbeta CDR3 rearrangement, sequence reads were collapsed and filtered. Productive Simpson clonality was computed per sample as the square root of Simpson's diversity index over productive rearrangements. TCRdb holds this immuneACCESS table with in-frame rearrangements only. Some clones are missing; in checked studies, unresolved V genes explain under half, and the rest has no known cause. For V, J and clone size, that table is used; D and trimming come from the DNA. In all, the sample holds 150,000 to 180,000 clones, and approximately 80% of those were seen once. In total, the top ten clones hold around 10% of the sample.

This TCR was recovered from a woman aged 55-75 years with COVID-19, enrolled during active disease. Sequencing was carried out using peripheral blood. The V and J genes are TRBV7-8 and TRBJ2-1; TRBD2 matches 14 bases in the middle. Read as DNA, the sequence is TGTGCCAGCAGCTTAAGGACTAGCGGGAGGTATGGAAATGAGCAGTTCTTC. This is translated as CASSLRTSGRYGNEQFF. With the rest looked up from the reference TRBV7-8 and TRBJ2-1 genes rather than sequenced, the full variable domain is GAGVSQSPRYKVAKRGQDVALRCDPISGHVSLFWYQQALGQGPEFLTYFQNEAQLDKSGLPSDRFFAERPEGSVSTLKIQRTQQEDSAVYLCASSLRTSGRYGNEQFFGPGTRLTVL.